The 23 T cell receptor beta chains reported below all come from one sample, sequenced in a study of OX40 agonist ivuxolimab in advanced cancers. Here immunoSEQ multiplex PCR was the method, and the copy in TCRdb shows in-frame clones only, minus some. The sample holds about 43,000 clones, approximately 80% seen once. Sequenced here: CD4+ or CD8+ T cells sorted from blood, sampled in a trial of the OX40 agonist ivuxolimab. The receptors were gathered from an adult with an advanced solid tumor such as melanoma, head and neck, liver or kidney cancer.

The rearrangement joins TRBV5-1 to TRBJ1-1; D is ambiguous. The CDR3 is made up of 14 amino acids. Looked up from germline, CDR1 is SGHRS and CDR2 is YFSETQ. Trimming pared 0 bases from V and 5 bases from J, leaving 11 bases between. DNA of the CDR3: TGCGCCAGCAGCTTGGAAAGAGGTAGGACTGAAGCTTTCTTT. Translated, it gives CASSLERGRTEAFF.

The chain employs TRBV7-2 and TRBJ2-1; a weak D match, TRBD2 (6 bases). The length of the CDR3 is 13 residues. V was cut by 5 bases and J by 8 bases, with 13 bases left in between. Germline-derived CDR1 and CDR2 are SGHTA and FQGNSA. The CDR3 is CASSLLTRYEQFF. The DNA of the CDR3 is TGTGCCAGCAGCCTCCTGACTAGATATGAGCAGTTCTTC.

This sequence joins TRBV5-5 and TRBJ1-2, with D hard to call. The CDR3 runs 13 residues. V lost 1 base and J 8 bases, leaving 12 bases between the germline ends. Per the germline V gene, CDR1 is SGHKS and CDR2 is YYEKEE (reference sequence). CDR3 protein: CASSLLFRQGYTF. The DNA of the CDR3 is TGTGCCAGCAGCTTGCTATTCCGCCAGGGCTACACCTTC. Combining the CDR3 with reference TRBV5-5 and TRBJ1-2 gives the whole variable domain DAGVTQSPTHLIKTRGQQVTLRCSPISGHKSVSWYQQVLGQGPQFIFQYYEKEERGRGNFPDRFSARQFPNYSSELNVNALLLGDSALYLCASSLLFRQGYTFGSGTRLTVV.

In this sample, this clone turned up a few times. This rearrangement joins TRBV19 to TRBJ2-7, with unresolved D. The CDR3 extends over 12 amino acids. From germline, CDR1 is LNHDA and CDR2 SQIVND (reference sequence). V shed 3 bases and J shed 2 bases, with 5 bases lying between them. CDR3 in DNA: TGTGCCAGTAGTATGTCCCCCTACGAGCAGTACTTC. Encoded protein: CASSMSPYEQYF.

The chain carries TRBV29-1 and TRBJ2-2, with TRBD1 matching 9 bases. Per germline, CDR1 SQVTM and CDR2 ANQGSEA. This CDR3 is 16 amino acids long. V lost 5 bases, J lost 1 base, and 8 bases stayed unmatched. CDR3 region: CSVTPGQGKNTGELFF. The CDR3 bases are TGCAGCGTTACGCCTGGACAGGGGAAGAACACCGGGGAGCTGTTTTTT.

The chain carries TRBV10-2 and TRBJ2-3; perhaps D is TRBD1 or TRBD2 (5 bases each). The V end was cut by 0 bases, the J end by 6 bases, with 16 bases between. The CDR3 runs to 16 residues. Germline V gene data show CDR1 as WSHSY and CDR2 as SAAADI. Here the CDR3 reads CASSESSGVGTDTQYF. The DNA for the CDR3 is TGCGCCAGCAGTGAGTCGAGTGGGGTTGGGACGGATACGCAGTATTTT.

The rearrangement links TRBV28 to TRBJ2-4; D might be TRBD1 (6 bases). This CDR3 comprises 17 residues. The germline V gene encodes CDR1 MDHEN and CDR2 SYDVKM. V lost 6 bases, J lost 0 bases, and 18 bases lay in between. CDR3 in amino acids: CASSLGGQGLAKNIQYF. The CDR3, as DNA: TGTGCCAGCAGCCTGGGTGGGCAGGGGCTAGCCAAAAACATTCAGTACTTC.

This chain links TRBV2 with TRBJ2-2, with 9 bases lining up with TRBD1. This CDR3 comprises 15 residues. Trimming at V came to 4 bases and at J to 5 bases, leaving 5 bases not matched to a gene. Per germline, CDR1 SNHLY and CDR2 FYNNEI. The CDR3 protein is CASSVQGAGTGELFF. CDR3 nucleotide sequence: TGTGCCAGCAGTGTACAGGGGGCAGGGACCGGGGAGCTGTTTTTT.

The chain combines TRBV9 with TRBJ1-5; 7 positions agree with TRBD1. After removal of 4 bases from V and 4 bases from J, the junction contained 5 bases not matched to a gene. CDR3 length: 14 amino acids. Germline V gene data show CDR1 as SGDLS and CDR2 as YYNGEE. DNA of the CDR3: TGTGCCAGCAGCCAAGAGGACAGGAATCAGCCCCAGCATTTT. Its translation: CASSQEDRNQPQHF.

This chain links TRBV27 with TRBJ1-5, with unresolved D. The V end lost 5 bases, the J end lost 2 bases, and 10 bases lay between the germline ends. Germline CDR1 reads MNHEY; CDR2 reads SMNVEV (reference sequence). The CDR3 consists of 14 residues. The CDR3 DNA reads TGTGCCAGCAGTGTCCGCCCCGGCAATCAGCCCCAGCATTTT. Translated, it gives CASSVRPGNQPQHF.

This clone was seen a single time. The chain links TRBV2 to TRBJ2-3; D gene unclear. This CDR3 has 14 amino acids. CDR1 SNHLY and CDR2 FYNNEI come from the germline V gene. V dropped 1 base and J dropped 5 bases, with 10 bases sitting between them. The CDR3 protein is CASSEVSLVDTQYF. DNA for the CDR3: TGTGCCAGCAGTGAAGTCAGCCTCGTAGATACGCAGTATTTT.

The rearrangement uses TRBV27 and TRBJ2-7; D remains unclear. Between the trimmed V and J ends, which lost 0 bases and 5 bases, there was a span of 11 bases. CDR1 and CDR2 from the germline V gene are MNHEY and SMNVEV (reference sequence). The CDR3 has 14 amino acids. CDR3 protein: CASSLSGFIHEQYF. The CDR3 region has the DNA TGTGCCAGCAGTTTATCGGGATTTATCCACGAGCAGTACTTC.

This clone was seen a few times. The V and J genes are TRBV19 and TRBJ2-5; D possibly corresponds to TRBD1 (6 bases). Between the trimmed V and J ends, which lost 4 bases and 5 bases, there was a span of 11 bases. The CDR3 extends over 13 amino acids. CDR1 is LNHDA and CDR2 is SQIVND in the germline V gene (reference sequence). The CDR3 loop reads CASSNTGRETQYF. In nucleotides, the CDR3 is TGTGCCAGTAGTAATACAGGGCGGGAGACCCAGTACTTC.

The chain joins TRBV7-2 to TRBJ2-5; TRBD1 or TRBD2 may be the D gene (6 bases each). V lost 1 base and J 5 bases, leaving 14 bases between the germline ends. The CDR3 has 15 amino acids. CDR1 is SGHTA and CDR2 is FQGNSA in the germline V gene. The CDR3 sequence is CASSLDFGGGETQYF. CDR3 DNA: TGTGCCAGCAGCTTAGATTTCGGGGGCGGTGAGACCCAGTACTTC.

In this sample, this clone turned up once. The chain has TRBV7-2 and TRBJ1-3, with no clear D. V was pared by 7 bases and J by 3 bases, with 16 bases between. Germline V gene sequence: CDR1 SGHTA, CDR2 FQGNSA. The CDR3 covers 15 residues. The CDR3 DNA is TGTGCCAGCATGCCACCTCTAATAAATGGAAACACCATATATTTT. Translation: CASMPPLINGNTIYF.

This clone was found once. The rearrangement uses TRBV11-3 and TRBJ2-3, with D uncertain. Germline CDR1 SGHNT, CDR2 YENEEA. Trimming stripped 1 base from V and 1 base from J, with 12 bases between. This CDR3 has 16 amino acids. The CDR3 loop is CASSLGGGPGTDTQYF. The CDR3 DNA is TGTGCCAGCAGCTTAGGTGGCGGTCCGGGCACAGATACGCAGTATTTT.

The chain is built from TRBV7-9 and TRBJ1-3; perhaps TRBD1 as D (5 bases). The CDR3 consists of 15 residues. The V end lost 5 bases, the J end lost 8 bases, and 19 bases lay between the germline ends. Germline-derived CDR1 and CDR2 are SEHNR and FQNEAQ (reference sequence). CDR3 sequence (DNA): TGTGCCAGCAGCCGCCCCGGGGGACGGGTGGACACCATATATTTT. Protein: CASSRPGGRVDTIYF.

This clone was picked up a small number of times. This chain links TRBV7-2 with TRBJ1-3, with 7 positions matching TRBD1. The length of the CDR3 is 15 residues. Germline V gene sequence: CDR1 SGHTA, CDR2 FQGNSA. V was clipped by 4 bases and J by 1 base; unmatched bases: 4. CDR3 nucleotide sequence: TGTGCCAGCAGCTCTTACAGGGGTTCTGGAAACACCATATATTTT. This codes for CASSSYRGSGNTIYF.

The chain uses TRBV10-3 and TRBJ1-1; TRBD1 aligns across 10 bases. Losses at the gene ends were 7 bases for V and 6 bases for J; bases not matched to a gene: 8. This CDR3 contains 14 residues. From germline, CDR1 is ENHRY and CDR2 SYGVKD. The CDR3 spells CAINSGQGSAEAFF. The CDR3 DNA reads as TGTGCCATCAACTCGGGACAGGGGAGCGCTGAAGCTTTCTTT.

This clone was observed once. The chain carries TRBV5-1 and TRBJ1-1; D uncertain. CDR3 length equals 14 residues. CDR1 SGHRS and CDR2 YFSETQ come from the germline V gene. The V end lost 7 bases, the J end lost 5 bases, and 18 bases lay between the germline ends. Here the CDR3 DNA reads TGCGCCAGCTTCCCCGGTGGGGTAAGGACTGAAGCTTTCTTT. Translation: CASFPGGVRTEAFF. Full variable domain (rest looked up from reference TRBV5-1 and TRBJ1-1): KAGVTQTPRYLIKTRGQQVTLSCSPISGHRSVSWYQQTPGQGLQFLFEYFSETQRNKGNFPGRFSGRQFSNSRSEMNVSTLELGDSALYLCASFPGGVRTEAFFGQGTRLTVV.

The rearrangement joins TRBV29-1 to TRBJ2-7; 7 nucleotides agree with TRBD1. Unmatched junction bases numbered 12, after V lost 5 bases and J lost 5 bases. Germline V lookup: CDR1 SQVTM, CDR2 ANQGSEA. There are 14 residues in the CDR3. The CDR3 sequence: CSVRPGGGSDEQYF. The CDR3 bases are TGCAGCGTTAGGCCAGGGGGTGGTTCGGACGAGCAGTACTTC.

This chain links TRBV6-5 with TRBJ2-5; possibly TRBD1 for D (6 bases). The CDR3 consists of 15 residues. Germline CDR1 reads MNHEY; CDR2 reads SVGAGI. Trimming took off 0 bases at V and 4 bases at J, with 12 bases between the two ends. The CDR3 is CASSYSQGLGETQYF. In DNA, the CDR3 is TGTGCCAGCAGTTACTCACAGGGTTTAGGAGAGACCCAGTACTTC.

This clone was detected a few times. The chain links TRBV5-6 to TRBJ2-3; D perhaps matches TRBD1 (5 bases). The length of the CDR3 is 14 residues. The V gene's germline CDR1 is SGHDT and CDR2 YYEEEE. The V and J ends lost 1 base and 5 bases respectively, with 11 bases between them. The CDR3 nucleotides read TGTGCCAGCAGCTTGAAACAGGTCGAAGATACGCAGTATTTT. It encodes CASSLKQVEDTQYF.